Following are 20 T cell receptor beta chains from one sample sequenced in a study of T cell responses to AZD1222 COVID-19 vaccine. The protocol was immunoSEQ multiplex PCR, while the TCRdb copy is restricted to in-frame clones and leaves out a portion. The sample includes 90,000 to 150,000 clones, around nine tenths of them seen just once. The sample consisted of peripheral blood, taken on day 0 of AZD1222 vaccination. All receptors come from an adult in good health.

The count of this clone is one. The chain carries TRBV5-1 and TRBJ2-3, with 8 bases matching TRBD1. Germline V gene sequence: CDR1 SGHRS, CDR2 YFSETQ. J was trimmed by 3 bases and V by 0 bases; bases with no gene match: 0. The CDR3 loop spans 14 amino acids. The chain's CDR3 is CASSLGTGTDTQYF. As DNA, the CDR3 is TGCGCCAGCAGCTTGGGGACAGGGACAGATACGCAGTATTTT.

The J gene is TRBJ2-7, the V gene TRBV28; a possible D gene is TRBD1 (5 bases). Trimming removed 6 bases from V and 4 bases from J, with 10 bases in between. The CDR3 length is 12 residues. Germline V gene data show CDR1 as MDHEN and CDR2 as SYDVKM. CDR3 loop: CASSVTVYEQYF. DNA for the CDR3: TGTGCCAGCAGCGTGACAGTATACGAGCAGTACTTC. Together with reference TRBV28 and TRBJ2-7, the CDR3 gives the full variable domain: DVKVTQSSRYLVKRTGEKVFLECVQDMDHENMFWYRQDPGLGLRLIYFSYDVKMKEKGDIPEGYSVSREKKERFSLILESASTNQTSMYLCASSVTVYEQYFGPGTRLTVT.

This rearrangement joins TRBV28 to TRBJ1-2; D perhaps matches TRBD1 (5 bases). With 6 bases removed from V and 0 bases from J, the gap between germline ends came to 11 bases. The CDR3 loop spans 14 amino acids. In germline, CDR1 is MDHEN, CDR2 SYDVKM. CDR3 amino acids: CASRRTPPNYGYTF. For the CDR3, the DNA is TGTGCCAGCAGACGGACACCTCCTAACTATGGCTACACCTTC.

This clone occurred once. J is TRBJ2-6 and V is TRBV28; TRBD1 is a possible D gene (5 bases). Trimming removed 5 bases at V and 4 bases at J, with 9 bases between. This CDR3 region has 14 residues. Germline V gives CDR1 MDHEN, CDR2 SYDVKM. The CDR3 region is CASSGASGANVLTF. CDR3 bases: TGTGCCAGCAGTGGGGCCTCCGGGGCCAACGTCCTGACTTTC.

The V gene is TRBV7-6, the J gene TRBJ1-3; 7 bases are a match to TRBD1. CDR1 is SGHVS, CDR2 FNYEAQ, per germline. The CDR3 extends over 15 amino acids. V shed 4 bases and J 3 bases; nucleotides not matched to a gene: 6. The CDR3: CASSSTTGVGNTIYF. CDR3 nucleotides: TGTGCCAGCAGCTCAACTACAGGGGTTGGAAACACCATATATTTT.

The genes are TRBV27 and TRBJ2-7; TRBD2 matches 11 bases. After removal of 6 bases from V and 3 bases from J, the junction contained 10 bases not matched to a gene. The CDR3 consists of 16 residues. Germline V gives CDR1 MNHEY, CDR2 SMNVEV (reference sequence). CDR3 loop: CASRRNGLAGGYEQYF. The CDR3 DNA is TGTGCCAGCAGGCGTAATGGGCTAGCGGGAGGCTACGAGCAGTACTTC.

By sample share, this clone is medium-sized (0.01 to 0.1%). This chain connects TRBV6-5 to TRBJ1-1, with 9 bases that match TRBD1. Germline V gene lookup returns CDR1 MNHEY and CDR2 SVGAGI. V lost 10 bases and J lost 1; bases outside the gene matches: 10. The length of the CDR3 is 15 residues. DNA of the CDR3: TGTGCCATTGACCCCTTGGGACAGGGGAACACTGAAGCTTTCTTT. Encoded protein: CAIDPLGQGNTEAFF.

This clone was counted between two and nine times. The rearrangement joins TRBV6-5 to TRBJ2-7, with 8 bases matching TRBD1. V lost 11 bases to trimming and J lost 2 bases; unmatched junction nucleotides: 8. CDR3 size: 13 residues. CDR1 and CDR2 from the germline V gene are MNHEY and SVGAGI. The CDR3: CACGQGIPYEQYF. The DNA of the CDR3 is TGTGCCTGTGGACAGGGAATCCCCTACGAGCAGTACTTC.

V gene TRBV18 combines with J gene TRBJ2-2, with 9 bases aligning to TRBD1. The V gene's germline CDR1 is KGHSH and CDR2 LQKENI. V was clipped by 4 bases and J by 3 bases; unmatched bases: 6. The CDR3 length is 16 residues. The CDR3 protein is CASSRDRAYDTGELFF. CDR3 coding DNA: TGTGCCAGCTCACGGGACAGGGCATACGACACCGGGGAGCTGTTTTTT.

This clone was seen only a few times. The CDR3 loop reads CASSSTSRSAGGYTF. The DNA for the CDR3 is TGTGCCAGCAGCTCCACGTCGCGGAGTGCCGGCGGCTACACCTTC. The V gene is TRBV7-2, the J gene TRBJ1-2; unclear D gene. The ends were cut back, 4 bases at V and 8 bases at J, with 20 bases in the middle. Germline V gene lookup returns CDR1 SGHTA and CDR2 FQGNSA. This CDR3 contains 15 residues.

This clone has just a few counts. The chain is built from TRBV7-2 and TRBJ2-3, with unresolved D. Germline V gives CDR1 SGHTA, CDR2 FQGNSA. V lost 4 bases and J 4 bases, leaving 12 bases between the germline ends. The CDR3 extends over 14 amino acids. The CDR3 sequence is CASSYSRMADTQYF. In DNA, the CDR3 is TGTGCCAGCAGCTATAGCAGGATGGCAGATACGCAGTATTTT. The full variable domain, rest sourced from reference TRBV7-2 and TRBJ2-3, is GAGVSQSPSNKVTEKGKDVELRCDPISGHTALYWYRQSLGQGLEFLIYFQGNSAPDKSGLPSDRFSAERTGGSVSTLTIQRTQQEDSAVYLCASSYSRMADTQYFGPGTRLTVL.

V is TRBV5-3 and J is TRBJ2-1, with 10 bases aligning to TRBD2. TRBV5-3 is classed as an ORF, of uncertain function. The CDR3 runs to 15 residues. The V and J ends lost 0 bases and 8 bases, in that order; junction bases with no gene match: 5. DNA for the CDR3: TGTGCCAGAAGCTTGGAGCAGCGGGAGGGCGATGAGCAGTTCTTC. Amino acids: CARSLEQREGDEQFF.

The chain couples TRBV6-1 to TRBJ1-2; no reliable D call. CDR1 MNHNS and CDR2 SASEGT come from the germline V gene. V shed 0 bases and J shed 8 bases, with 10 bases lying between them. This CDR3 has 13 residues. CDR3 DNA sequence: TGTGCCAGCAGTGAAGCAAGACCGAGCGGCTACACCTTC. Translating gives CASSEARPSGYTF.

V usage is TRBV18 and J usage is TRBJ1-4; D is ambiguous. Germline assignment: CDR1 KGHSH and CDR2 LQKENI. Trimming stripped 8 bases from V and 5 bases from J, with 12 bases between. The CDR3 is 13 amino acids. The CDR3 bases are TGTGCCAGCCATAATTACACGAATGAAAAACTGTTTTTT. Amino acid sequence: CASHNYTNEKLFF.

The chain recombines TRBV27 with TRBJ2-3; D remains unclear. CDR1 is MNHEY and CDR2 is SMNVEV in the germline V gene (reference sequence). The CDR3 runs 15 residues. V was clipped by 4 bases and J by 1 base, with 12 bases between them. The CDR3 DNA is TGTGCCAGCAGTTCGCCCTTCTTCGGCACAGATACGCAGTATTTT. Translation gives CASSSPFFGTDTQYF.

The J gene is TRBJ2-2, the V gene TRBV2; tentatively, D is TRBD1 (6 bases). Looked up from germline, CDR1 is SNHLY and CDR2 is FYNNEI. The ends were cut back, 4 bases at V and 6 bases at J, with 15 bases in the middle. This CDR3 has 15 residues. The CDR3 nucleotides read TGTGCCAGCAGTGTAAATGGGCAGGGGTCCGGGGAGCTGTTTTTT. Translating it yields CASSVNGQGSGELFF.

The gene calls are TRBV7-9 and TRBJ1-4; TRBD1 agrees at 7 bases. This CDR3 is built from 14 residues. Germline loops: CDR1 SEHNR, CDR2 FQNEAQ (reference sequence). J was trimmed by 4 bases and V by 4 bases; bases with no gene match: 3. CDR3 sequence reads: CASSSRDSNEKLFF. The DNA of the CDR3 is TGTGCCAGCAGCTCCCGGGACAGTAATGAAAAACTGTTTTTT.

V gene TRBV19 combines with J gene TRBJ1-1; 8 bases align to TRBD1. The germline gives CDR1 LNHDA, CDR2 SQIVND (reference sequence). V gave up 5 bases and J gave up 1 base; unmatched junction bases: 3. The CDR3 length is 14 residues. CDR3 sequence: CASSFGQGNTEAFF. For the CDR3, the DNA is TGTGCCAGTAGTTTTGGACAGGGGAACACTGAAGCTTTCTTT. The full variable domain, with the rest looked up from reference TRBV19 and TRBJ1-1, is DGGITQSPKYLFRKEGQNVTLSCEQNLNHDAMYWYRQDPGQGLRLIYYSQIVNDFQKGDIAEGYSVSREKKESFPLTVTSAQKNPTAFYLCASSFGQGNTEAFFGQGTRLTVV.

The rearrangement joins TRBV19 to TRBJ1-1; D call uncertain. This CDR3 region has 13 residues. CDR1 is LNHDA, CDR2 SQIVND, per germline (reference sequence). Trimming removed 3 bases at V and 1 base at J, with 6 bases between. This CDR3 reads CASSIGPNTEAFF. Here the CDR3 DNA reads TGTGCCAGTAGTATTGGGCCGAACACTGAAGCTTTCTTT.

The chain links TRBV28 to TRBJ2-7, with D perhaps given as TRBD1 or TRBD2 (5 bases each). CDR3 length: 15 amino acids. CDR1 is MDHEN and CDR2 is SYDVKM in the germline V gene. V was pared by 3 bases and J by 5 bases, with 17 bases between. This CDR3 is CASSFFYSGTNEQYF. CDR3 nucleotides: TGTGCCAGCAGTTTCTTCTACAGTGGGACCAACGAGCAGTACTTC.